These T cell receptor beta chains were read from a single sample in a study of T-cell reconstitution after alpha-beta-depleted transplantation in children. TCRdb analysed the PCR reads with MiXCR anew, one entry per CDR3 protein. Of about 300,000 distinct CDR3 sequences in the sample, 10% were seen once. This specimen was PBMCs, taken before TCRalphabeta/CD19-depleted stem cell transplant. The origin of the receptors is a boy in the first two years of life with acute myeloid leukemia, due to receive a stem cell transplant. Both conserved end residues are part of each CDR3.

TRBV9	CASSPRAGGSSPLHF
TRBV28	CASSLFDRQGFDNQPQHF
TRBV20-1	CSARRGNTDTQYF
TRBV20-1	CSARDTGQYF
TRBV5-1	CASSLAVTSGLNEQFF
TRBV9	CASSVEFTGELFF
TRBV28	CASSFPGRGSSNQPQHF
TRBV5-1	CASSLKAGTYEQYF
TRBV19	CASSGPLDFNTGELFF
TRBV20-1	CSAPRVGSPTNTEAFF
TRBV11-2	CASSSGTYEQFF
TRBV18	CASSPPDSRIYGYTF
TRBV27	CASSWGWGQGANTGELFF
TRBV11-1	CASSGGQGNPGNEQFF
TRBV10-3	CAISESGVLTGELFF
TRBV4-1	CASSQRIAGEQFF
TRBV4-2	CASSQEGTSGSSYEQYF
TRBV19	CASSIFPGSGQPQHF
TRBV4-2	CASSQDSRDSAYEQYF
TRBV10-3	CAISVDGHYGYTF
TRBV28	CASRTEQGSTFYGYTF
TRBV28	CASNPRTSGRAYQETQYF
TRBV7-2	CASSRDFGETQYF
TRBV10-3	CAIEGHSTDTQYF
TRBV5-1	CASSLGHRDGTYEQYF
TRBV5-1	CASSTEGQAYEQYF
TRBV28	CASSLTATGGFYEQYF
TRBV7-9	CASSSIQGKETQYF
TRBV28	CASSGNGAVQETQYF
TRBV27	CASSLLISYNSPLHF
TRBV11-2	CASSLVAMRSSYNSPLHF
TRBV27	CASSTLVGFTDTQYF
TRBV7-6	CASSFRERQPQHF
TRBV7-2	CASSLNLMNTEAFF
TRBV6-5	CASSYSGTSASGANVLTF
TRBV11-3	CASSFERGQGSYEQYF
TRBV20-1	CSASLTSGGQETQYF
TRBV6-5	CASRAGGMNYEQYF
TRBV6-2/TRBV6-3	CASSGGTGTNTGELFF
TRBV10-3	CAISESIGQGYGYTF
TRBV4-2	CASSPGHYGYTF
TRBV28	CASSFSWPYEQYF